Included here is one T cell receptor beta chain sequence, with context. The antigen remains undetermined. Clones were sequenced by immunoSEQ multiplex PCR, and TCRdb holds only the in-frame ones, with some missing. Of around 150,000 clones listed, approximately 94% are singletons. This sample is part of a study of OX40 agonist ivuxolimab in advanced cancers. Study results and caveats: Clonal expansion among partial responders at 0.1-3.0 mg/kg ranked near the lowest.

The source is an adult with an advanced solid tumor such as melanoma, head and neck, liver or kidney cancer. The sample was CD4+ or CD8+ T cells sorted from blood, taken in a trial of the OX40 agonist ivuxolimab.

The CDR3: CASSLFRVGTATNEKLFF. CDR3 in DNA: TGTGCCAGCAGTCTCTTTCGGGTCGGGACTGCAACTAATGAAAAACTGTTTTTT. The V call is TRBV7-2, the J call TRBJ1-4; D may be TRBD1 (5 bases). The V gene lost 6 bases and the J gene lost 0 bases, with 20 bases spanning the gap. The CDR3 consists of 18 residues. Germline V CDR1 and CDR2: SGHTA, FQGNSA.